This TCR beta chain was obtained from a study of T-cell memory formation after mild COVID-19. In the study overall: The two donors had largely donor-specific TCR clusters.

Constant-segment primers were used for 5'RACE, and the resulting TCR alpha and TCR beta cDNA libraries carried sample barcodes and UMIs. TCRdb re-analysed the 5' RACE reads in MiXCR, keeping a single row per CDR3 protein. The table includes more than 150,000 distinct CDR3 sequences, around 18% detected once. There are 14 residues in the CDR3. Germline V CDR1 and CDR2: SGHTA, FQGNSA. The V gene lost 1 base and the J gene lost 4 bases, with 10 bases spanning the gap. Material for sequencing was PBMCs or a T cell subset sorted from them (not recorded which). The chain couples TRBV7-2 to TRBJ1-2; D remains unclear. This clonotype was obtained from a man aged 18 to 35 who had mild COVID-19 (a few samples of this study predate the infection). Cell type and time point are not known. CDR3 loop: CASSLEAASYGYTF. CDR3 DNA sequence: TGTGCCAGCAGCTTAGAAGCGGCCAGCTATGGCTACACCTTC. Full variable domain (rest looked up from reference TRBV7-2 and TRBJ1-2): GAGVSQSPSNKVTEKGKDVELRCDPISGHTALYWYRQSLGQGLEFLIYFQGNSAPDKSGLPSDRFSAERTGGSVSTLTIQRTQQEDSAVYLCASSLEAASYGYTFGSGTRLTVV.